The rows below give T cell receptor beta chains drawn from one sample of a study of T cells after posttransplantation cyclophosphamide. Clones were read by immunoSEQ multiplex PCR, and TCRdb kept only the in-frame ones, dropping some. The table lists around 34,000 clones, with no singletons. The sequenced material came from PBMCs. These receptor sequences come from a woman between 45 and 65 years old in good health and a related stem cell transplant donor. CDR3s include the opening cysteine and the closing phenylalanine or tryptophan. A D gene is named only where the DNA matches it firmly. Size values are once, few and many counts, or a class for expanded clones, and some rows have none.

d_call clone_size j_call v_call cdr3_aa cdr3_nt
- many TRBJ2-5 TRBV19 CASAQRGEETQYF TGTGCCAGTGCCCAGAGAGGGGAGGAGACCCAGTACTTC
- many TRBJ2-5 TRBV7-9 CASSPDRTWETQYF TGTGCCAGCAGCCCTGACAGGACGTGGGAGACCCAGTACTTC
- many TRBJ1-1 TRBV29-1 CSVMGRVTEAFF TGCAGCGTCATGGGCAGGGTCACTGAAGCTTTCTTT
- many TRBJ2-7 TRBV5-6 CASSWGQEQYF TGTGCCAGCAGTTGGGGCCAGGAACAGTACTTC
- many TRBJ1-1 TRBV5-4 CASSSPRGGNTEAFF TGTGCCAGCAGCTCTCCCAGAGGGGGGAACACTGAAGCTTTCTTT
- - TRBJ2-7 TRBV28 CATTSSGGGDEQYF TGTGCCACTACTTCTTCCGGAGGGGGAGACGAGCAGTACTTC
- many TRBJ2-2 TRBV5-6 CASSLPGELFF TGTGCCAGCAGCTTGCCTGGGGAGCTGTTTTTT
- many TRBJ2-7 TRBV6-5 CASSYIRDGYEQYF TGTGCCAGCAGTTACATCAGGGATGGCTACGAGCAGTACTTC
TRBD1 - TRBJ1-2 TRBV30 CAWSLGTETGNGYTF TGTGCCTGGAGTCTTGGGACCGAGACAGGGAATGGCTACACCTTC
- many TRBJ2-7 TRBV7-2 CASSLWARVDYEQYF TGTGCCAGCAGCTTATGGGCGCGGGTTGACTACGAGCAGTACTTC
TRBD2 many TRBJ2-7 TRBV10-3 CAIIERLAGDYEQYF TGTGCCATCATCGAGCGACTAGCGGGAGACTACGAGCAGTACTTC
- many TRBJ1-1 TRBV6-5 CASSNLGLRTEAFF TGTGCCAGCAGTAATCTGGGACTTCGGACTGAAGCTTTCTTT
- - TRBJ2-5 TRBV5-1 CASSLSGAAEETQYF TGCGCCAGCAGCTTGTCAGGGGCCGCAGAAGAGACCCAGTACTTC
TRBD2 many TRBJ2-7 TRBV7-6 CASRSGLAGNYEQYF TGTGCCAGCAGGTCTGGACTAGCGGGAAACTACGAGCAGTACTTC
- few TRBJ2-7 TRBV9 CASSPAGLPGGEQYF TGTGCCAGCAGCCCGGCGGGACTCCCAGGGGGGGAGCAGTACTTC
- many TRBJ1-4 TRBV2 CASSEEGLANEKLFF TGTGCCAGCAGTGAAGAAGGGTTAGCTAATGAAAAACTGTTTTTT
- many TRBJ2-2 TRBV7-7 CASSLTPGNTGELFF TGTGCCAGCAGCTTAACCCCGGGGAATACCGGGGAGCTGTTTTTT
- few TRBJ2-6 TRBV28 CASAAPWGLSSGANVLTF TGTGCCAGCGCGGCTCCTTGGGGGCTAAGCTCTGGGGCCAACGTCCTGACTTTC
TRBD1 many TRBJ1-1 TRBV7-3 CASSLTGQGGTEAFF TGTGCCAGCAGCTTAACGGGACAGGGAGGCACTGAAGCTTTCTTT
- many TRBJ2-3 TRBV10-2 CASSEVVGTDTQYF TGCGCCAGCAGTGAAGTAGTGGGCACAGATACGCAGTATTTT
- many TRBJ1-5 TRBV10-3 CASQRGSSNQPQHF TGTGCCAGCCAAAGGGGCAGCAGCAATCAGCCCCAGCATTTT
TRBD2 many TRBJ2-7 TRBV6-6 CASMGGNSYEQYF TGTGCCAGCATGGGGGGGAACTCCTACGAGCAGTACTTC